The clone carrying this T cell receptor beta chain came up a few times. What it binds is not known. CDR1 is SNHLY and CDR2 is FYNNEI in the germline V gene. Trimming took off 2 bases at V and 1 base at J, with 11 bases between the two ends. The CDR3 runs 15 residues. The data originate from a study of T cells after yellow fever vaccination. As for the study in general: Those fractions that held only low numbers of cells were prepared using the SMART-Seq v4 Ultra Low Input RNA kit.

TCR cDNA was made by 5'RACE template switching, adding a universal primer site and UMIs. TCRdb redid the calling of the 5' RACE reads with MiXCR, one entry per CDR3 protein. The sample lists 300,000 to 400,000 distinct CDR3 sequences; around 13% were seen once. Regarding the study as a whole: Among primary-vaccination clones, most reappeared after the booster, at roughly 95% for CD4 and 85% to 90% for CD8.

The clonotype originates from a man between 18 and 29 years old who received the YFV17D yellow fever vaccine. This rearrangement joins TRBV2 to TRBJ2-5; D is possibly TRBD1 or TRBD2 (5 bases each). Specimen: CD4+ T cells sorted from PBMCs, collected 15 days after the yellow fever booster vaccination. CDR3 in DNA: TGTGCCAGCAGTGAATTGTGGGGGTCCCAAGAGACCCAGTACTTC. This sequence encodes CASSELWGSQETQYF.